This TCR beta chain was sequenced in a study of cytomegalovirus exposure and HLA in healthy donors. This PCR relied on a set of 60 Vbeta primers and 13 Jbeta primers. TCRdb's table, derived via immunoSEQ multiplex PCR, lists solely in-frame clones and lacks some. The table records some 200,000 clones, around 81% of them present only once. Whole-study findings and limits: Sequences of the TCR beta chain were said to predict the HLA-A and HLA-B alleles of most subjects accurately. Later work found most CMV-associated TCR beta chains apparently HLA-restricted. Sequencing likely produced, as an artifact, a cluster of highly shared sequence variants. As a later analysis showed, a missense DCLRE1C variant was linked to trimming of TCR beta V- and J-genes.

Germline V gene data show CDR1 as MNHEY and CDR2 as SMNVEV (reference sequence). The CDR3 is 14 amino acids. J gave up 6 bases and V 8 bases, and 5 bases lay outside the gene matches. Remarks on this clone: Its antigen is as yet unknown.

V is TRBV27 and J is TRBJ2-2; TRBD2 matches at 11 bases. This TCR came from a woman under 40 in good health and CMV-seronegative. What was sequenced was PBMCs. The CDR3 region is CASSFSGRAGELFF. In DNA form, the CDR3 reads TGTGCCAGCTCATTTAGCGGGAGGGCCGGGGAGCTGTTTTTT.